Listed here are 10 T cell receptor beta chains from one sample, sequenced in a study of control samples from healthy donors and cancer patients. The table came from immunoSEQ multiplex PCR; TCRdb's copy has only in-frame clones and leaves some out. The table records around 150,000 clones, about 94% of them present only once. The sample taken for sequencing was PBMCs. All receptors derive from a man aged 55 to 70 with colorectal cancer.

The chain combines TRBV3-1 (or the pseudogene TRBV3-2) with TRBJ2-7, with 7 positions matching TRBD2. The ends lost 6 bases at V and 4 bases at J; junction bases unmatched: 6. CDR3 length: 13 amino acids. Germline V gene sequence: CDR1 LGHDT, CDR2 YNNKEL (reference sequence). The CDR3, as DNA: TGTGCCAGCAGAGAGGCGGGGGAGTACGAGCAGTACTTC. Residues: CASREAGEYEQYF.

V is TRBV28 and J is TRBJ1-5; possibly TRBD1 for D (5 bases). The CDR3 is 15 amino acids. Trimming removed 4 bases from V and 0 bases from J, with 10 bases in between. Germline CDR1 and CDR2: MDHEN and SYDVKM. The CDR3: CASSWGPNSNQPQHF. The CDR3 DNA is TGTGCCAGCAGTTGGGGCCCTAATAGCAATCAGCCCCAGCATTTT. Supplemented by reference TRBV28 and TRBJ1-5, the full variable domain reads DVKVTQSSRYLVKRTGEKVFLECVQDMDHENMFWYRQDPGLGLRLIYFSYDVKMKEKGDIPEGYSVSREKKERFSLILESASTNQTSMYLCASSWGPNSNQPQHFGDGTRLSIL.

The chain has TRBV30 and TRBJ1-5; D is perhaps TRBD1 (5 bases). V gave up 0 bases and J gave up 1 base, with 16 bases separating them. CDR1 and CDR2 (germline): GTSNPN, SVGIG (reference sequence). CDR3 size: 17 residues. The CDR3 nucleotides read TGTGCCTGGAGTGTACCGAGGGGCAGGTGGAGCAATCAGCCCCAGCATTTT. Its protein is CAWSVPRGRWSNQPQHF.

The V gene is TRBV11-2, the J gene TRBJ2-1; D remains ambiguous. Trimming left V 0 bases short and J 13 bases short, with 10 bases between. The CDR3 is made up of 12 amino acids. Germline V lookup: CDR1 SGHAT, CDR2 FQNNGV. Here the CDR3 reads CASSLDYAGQFF. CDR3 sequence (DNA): TGTGCCAGCAGCTTAGATTACGCAGGTCAGTTCTTC. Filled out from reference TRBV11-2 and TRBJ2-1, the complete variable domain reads EAGVAQSPRYKIIEKRQSVAFWCNPISGHATLYWYQQILGQGPKLLIQFQNNGVVDDSQLPKDRFSAERLKGVDSTLKIQPAKLEDSAVYLCASSLDYAGQFFGPGTRLTVL.

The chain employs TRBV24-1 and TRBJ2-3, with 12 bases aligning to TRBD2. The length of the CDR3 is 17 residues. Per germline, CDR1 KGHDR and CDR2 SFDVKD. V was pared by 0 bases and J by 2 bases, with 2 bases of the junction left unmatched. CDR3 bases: TGTGCCACCAGTGATTTGGCTAGCGGGGGGGCCACAGATACGCAGTATTTT. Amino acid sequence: CATSDLASGGATDTQYF.

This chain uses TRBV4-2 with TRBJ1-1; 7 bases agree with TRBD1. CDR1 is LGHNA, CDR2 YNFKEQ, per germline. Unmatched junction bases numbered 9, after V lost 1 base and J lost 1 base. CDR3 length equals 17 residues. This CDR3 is CASSQVRQGFGNTEAFF. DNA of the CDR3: TGTGCCAGCAGCCAAGTAAGACAGGGTTTCGGGAACACTGAAGCTTTCTTT.

For the CDR3, the DNA is TGTGCCAGTAGTATAGTAGCACTGACAGGCCAGCCCCAGCATTTT. Translation: CASSIVALTGQPQHF. This chain links TRBV19 with TRBJ1-5, with D perhaps matching TRBD1 (6 bases). Per germline, CDR1 LNHDA and CDR2 SQIVND (reference sequence). The CDR3 extends over 15 amino acids. Trimming stripped 1 base from V and 7 bases from J, with 14 bases between.

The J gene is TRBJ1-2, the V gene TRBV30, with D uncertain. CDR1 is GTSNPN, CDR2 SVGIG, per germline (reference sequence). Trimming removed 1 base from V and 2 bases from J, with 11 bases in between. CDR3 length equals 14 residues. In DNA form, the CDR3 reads TGTGCCTGGAGTGCCCAGCTTAAGAACTATGGCTACACCTTC. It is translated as CAWSAQLKNYGYTF.

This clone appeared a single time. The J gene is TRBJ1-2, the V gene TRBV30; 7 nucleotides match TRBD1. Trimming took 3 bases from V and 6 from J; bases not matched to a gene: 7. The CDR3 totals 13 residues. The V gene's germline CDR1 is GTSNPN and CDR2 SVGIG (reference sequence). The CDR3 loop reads CAWRDTGDDGYTF. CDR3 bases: TGTGCCTGGAGGGATACAGGGGACGATGGCTACACCTTC.

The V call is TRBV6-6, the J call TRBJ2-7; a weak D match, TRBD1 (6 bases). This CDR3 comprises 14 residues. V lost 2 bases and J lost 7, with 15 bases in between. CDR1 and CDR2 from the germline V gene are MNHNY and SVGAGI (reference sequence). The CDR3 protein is CASSYLQGSGEQYF. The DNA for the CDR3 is TGTGCCAGCAGTTACCTACAGGGTTCCGGGGAGCAGTACTTC.